Shown below are 26 T cell receptor beta chains from a single sample sequenced in a study of molecular identifiers for immune sequencing clone quantification. MiXCR, applied by TCRdb to the PCR reads, yields one record per CDR3 protein. Counted here are about 36,000 distinct CDR3 sequences, approximately 18% occurring once; the ten biggest clones make up approximately 6.7%. What was sequenced was naive CD8+ T cells from blood, with Jurkat cell RNA spiked in. The subset here: FACS-sorted CD8+CD4-CCR7+CD45RA+ naive T cells. The receptor set was obtained from a human donor in good health. Some libraries in this study had Jurkat cell RNA spiked in.

This clonotype was seen a few times. The chain has TRBV20-1 and TRBJ1-5; D not certain. Trimming pared 0 bases from V and 4 bases from J, leaving 19 bases between. The CDR3 runs to 17 residues. Germline V gene data show CDR1 as DFQATT and CDR2 as SNEGSKA (reference sequence). For the CDR3, the DNA is TGCAGTGCTAGAGATCTAATTGGGAGGAGCGTAAATCAGCCCCAGCATTTT. Translation gives CSARDLIGRSVNQPQHF.

This clonotype was seen at least ten times. This chain connects TRBV7-9 to TRBJ2-1; no definite D call. Germline CDR1 is SEHNR and CDR2 is FQNEAQ (reference sequence). There are 11 residues in the CDR3. V shed 5 bases and J shed 6 bases, with 5 bases lying between them. The CDR3 spells CASSMGNEQFF. CDR3 nucleotides: TGTGCCAGCAGCATGGGCAATGAGCAGTTCTTC.

This clonotype has at least ten counts. The V call is TRBV20-1, the J call TRBJ2-7; D tentatively fits TRBD1 or TRBD2 (5 bases each). The CDR3 contains 16 residues. Germline V CDR1 and CDR2: DFQATT, SNEGSKA (reference sequence). V lost 5 bases and J lost 2, with 22 bases in between. CDR3 coding DNA: TGCAGTGCTCAACCGACGGGGCGGACGAGCGCCTACGAGCAGTACTTC. Translated, it gives CSAQPTGRTSAYEQYF.

By share of the sample, this clonotype is medium-sized. The V and J genes are TRBV4-1 and TRBJ2-7; weak D call: TRBD1 (6 bases). Trimming shortened V by 3 bases and J by 0 bases, and 9 bases separated the two germline ends. Germline lookup yields CDR1 MGHRA and CDR2 YSYEKL. This CDR3 comprises 14 residues. CDR3 nucleotide sequence: TGCGCCAGCAGCCACCGGGACACCTCCTACGAGCAGTACTTC. This encodes CASSHRDTSYEQYF.

In this sample, this clonotype turned up many times. The chain couples TRBV13 to TRBJ2-2; 8 nucleotides line up with TRBD1. The CDR3 sequence is 15 residues long. Germline values: CDR1 PRHDT, CDR2 FYEKMQ (reference sequence). V was clipped by 2 bases and J by 7 bases; unmatched bases: 6. As DNA, the CDR3 is TGTGCCAGCAGCTTACCCGGGACAGGACTCGGGGAGCTGTTTTTT. This sequence encodes CASSLPGTGLGELFF.

The chain has TRBV29-1 and TRBJ2-2; no firm D call. From germline, CDR1 is SQVTM and CDR2 ANQGSEA. This CDR3 has 12 amino acids. The ends were cut back, 4 bases at V and 5 bases at J, with 8 bases in the middle. The CDR3: CSVVIGTGELFF. The CDR3 nucleotides are TGCAGCGTTGTTATAGGGACCGGGGAGCTGTTTTTT.

This clonotype has just a few counts. V and J are TRBV24-1 and TRBJ2-3; D remains unclear. Trimming left V 4 bases short and J 3 bases short, with 7 bases between. Germline loops: CDR1 KGHDR, CDR2 SFDVKD. This CDR3 contains 13 residues. The CDR3 sequence is CATSETLTDTQYF. Written as DNA, the CDR3 is TGTGCCACCAGTGAGACATTGACAGATACGCAGTATTTT.

The genes are TRBV28 and TRBJ1-5, with D hard to call. Germline V gives CDR1 MDHEN, CDR2 SYDVKM. V lost 4 bases and J 4 bases, leaving 8 bases between the germline ends. This CDR3 contains 13 residues. Written as DNA, the CDR3 is TGTGCCAGCAGTTGGATGGATAATCAGCCCCAGCATTTT. Amino acid sequence: CASSWMDNQPQHF.

This clonotype was observed at least ten times. This chain uses TRBV15 with TRBJ2-5; D not resolved. This CDR3 contains 14 residues. Germline loops: CDR1 LNHNV, CDR2 YYDKDF (reference sequence). Trimming pared 4 bases from V and 1 base from J, leaving 10 bases between. The CDR3 DNA reads as TGTGCCACCAGCAACATGAGCCCCCAAGAGACCCAGTACTTC. Encoded protein: CATSNMSPQETQYF. The entire variable domain, with the rest obtained from reference TRBV15 and TRBJ2-5, is as follows: DAMVIQNPRYQVTQFGKPVTLSCSQTLNHNVMYWYQQKSSQAPKLLFHYYDKDFNNEADTPDNFQSRRPNTSFCFLDIRSPGLGDTAMYLCATSNMSPQETQYFGPGTRLLVL.

This clonotype was found many times. The chain couples TRBV4-3 to TRBJ2-1, with 8 bases aligning to TRBD2. Germline V CDR1 and CDR2: LGHNA, YSLEER. The CDR3 has 15 amino acids. J lost 5 bases, V lost 4 bases, and 7 bases had no gene match. The CDR3 DNA reads TGCGCCAGCAGCCTAGGCGGTAGCGGGAACAATGAGCAGTTCTTC. Protein: CASSLGGSGNNEQFF.

This clonotype showed up many times. The CDR3 protein is CASSLTSGDYNEQFF. The CDR3 nucleotides read TGTGCCAGCAGTTTGACTAGCGGAGACTACAATGAGCAGTTCTTC. The chain couples TRBV27 to TRBJ2-1; 9 bases are shared with TRBD2. The germline gives CDR1 MNHEY, CDR2 SMNVEV (reference sequence). CDR3 length: 15 amino acids. After removal of 3 bases from V and 3 bases from J, the junction contained 3 bases not matched to a gene.

Turning to this clonotype: A read error may explain this, as a much larger clone is one base away. The chain couples TRBV15 to TRBJ2-1; no reliable D call. Germline CDR1 reads LNHNV; CDR2 reads YYDKDF (reference sequence). The CDR3 totals 13 residues. The CDR3 nucleotides read TGTGCCACCAGCAGTTTCTTTTACAATGGGCAGTTCTTC. Amino acid sequence: CATSSFFYNGQFF.

This clonotype was observed at least ten times. The chain joins TRBV27 to TRBJ2-7; D possibly corresponds to TRBD1 (6 bases). The CDR3 runs 15 residues. Germline CDR1 and CDR2: MNHEY and SMNVEV (reference sequence). V was pared by 4 bases and J by 3 bases, with 16 bases between. DNA for the CDR3: TGTGCCAGCAGTTACAGCACAGGGACAAACTACGAGCAGTACTTC. Its protein is CASSYSTGTNYEQYF.

The V and J genes are TRBV5-6 and TRBJ2-7; no clear D gene. This CDR3 spans 12 amino acids. Trimming shortened V by 0 bases and J by 6 bases, and 7 bases separated the two germline ends. Germline CDR1 is SGHDT and CDR2 is YYEEEE. The CDR3 sequence: CASSLDTLEQYF. The CDR3 coding sequence is TGTGCCAGCAGCTTGGACACGCTCGAGCAGTACTTC.

This clonotype was observed many times. The chain carries TRBV6-2 or TRBV6-3 and TRBJ1-1, with unresolved D. V lost 2 bases and J lost 0, with 13 bases in between. The germline CDR1 and CDR2 sequences are MNHEY and SVGEGT. The CDR3 totals 16 residues. CDR3 nucleotide sequence: TGTGCCAGCAGTTACGCGGTGGCAGGCCTGAACACTGAAGCTTTCTTT. This codes for CASSYAVAGLNTEAFF.

The CDR3 DNA is TGCAGCGTTGGACAGAAGGAGCAGTACTTC. Translating gives CSVGQKEQYF. The chain has TRBV29-1 and TRBJ2-7, with D perhaps TRBD1 (5 bases). The germline CDR1 and CDR2 sequences are SQVTM and ANQGSEA. The CDR3 runs 10 residues. Trimming shortened V by 4 bases and J by 7 bases, and 8 bases separated the two germline ends.

The table lists this clonotype with many counts. The chain employs TRBV25-1 and TRBJ2-7; 7 bases align to TRBD1. Trimming cost V 4 bases and J 0 bases; bases outside gene matches: 6. The CDR3 extends over 15 amino acids. Germline values: CDR1 MGHDK, CDR2 SYGVNS. The CDR3 DNA reads as TGTGCCAGCAGTGGAAGGGGGCCCGTCTCCTACGAGCAGTACTTC. Amino acid sequence: CASSGRGPVSYEQYF.

This clonotype occurred many times. J is TRBJ1-3 and V is TRBV6-1; D is unresolved. The CDR3 spans 13 residues. Per the germline V gene, CDR1 is MNHNS and CDR2 is SASEGT. Trimming cost V 6 bases and J 0 bases, with 6 bases left between them. The CDR3 coding sequence is TGTGCCAGCAGGACACCCTCTGGAAACACCATATATTTT. Translating it yields CASRTPSGNTIYF.

This clonotype was detected many times. V is TRBV6-2 or TRBV6-3 and J is TRBJ2-7; no reliable D call. The V gene lost 4 bases and the J gene lost 2 bases, with 3 bases spanning the gap. The CDR3 runs to 11 residues. The V gene's germline CDR1 is MNHEY and CDR2 SVGEGT. The CDR3 reads CASSFTYEQYF. The CDR3 nucleotides are TGTGCCAGCAGTTTCACCTACGAGCAGTACTTC.

At least ten counts were recorded for this clonotype. The gene calls are TRBV4-2 and TRBJ2-7; the match to TRBD1 covers 7 bases. Per the germline V gene, CDR1 is LGHNA and CDR2 is YNFKEQ. The CDR3 totals 15 residues. With 2 bases clipped from V and 3 bases from J, the junction kept 7 bases outside the gene matches. The CDR3 spells CASSQNQDRIYEQYF. Written as DNA, the CDR3 is TGTGCCAGCAGCCAAAACCAGGACAGGATCTACGAGCAGTACTTC.

This clonotype has at least ten counts. The CDR3 sequence is CASSKEGHIETQYF. CDR3 DNA sequence: TGTGCCAGCAGTAAGGAGGGACATATTGAGACCCAGTACTTC. V is TRBV28 and J is TRBJ2-5; D may be TRBD1 or TRBD2 (6 bases each). CDR3 length: 14 residues. From germline, CDR1 is MDHEN and CDR2 SYDVKM. Trimming took 5 bases from V and 5 from J, leaving 15 bases between them.

The table lists this clonotype with a count of one. J is TRBJ1-2 and V is TRBV7-9, with D perhaps matching TRBD1 (6 bases). The CDR3 loop spans 14 amino acids. The germline V gene encodes CDR1 SEHNR and CDR2 FQNEAQ (reference sequence). Trimming removed 1 base from V and 2 bases from J, with 8 bases in between. The CDR3 region is CASSLGTANYGYTF. CDR3 in DNA: TGTGCCAGCAGCTTAGGGACAGCGAACTATGGCTACACCTTC.

This clonotype occurred a few times. The V and J genes are TRBV4-1 and TRBJ2-3; the D is unclear. Per the germline V gene, CDR1 is MGHRA and CDR2 is YSYEKL. The CDR3 extends over 15 amino acids. The germline V and J ends were trimmed by 3 bases and 2 bases, with 12 bases remaining between them. CDR3 residues: CASSQSVYYTDTQYF. CDR3 coding DNA: TGCGCCAGCAGCCAGAGTGTCTACTACACAGATACGCAGTATTTT.

The V call is TRBV9, the J call TRBJ1-2; D may be TRBD1 (5 bases). Looked up from germline, CDR1 is SGDLS and CDR2 is YYNGEE. V lost 3 bases, J lost 0 bases, and 12 bases lay in between. The CDR3 loop spans 15 amino acids. The CDR3 sequence is CASSARTRSNYGYTF. For the CDR3, the DNA is TGTGCCAGCAGCGCCCGGACAAGGTCTAACTATGGCTACACCTTC. Based on the CDR3 plus reference TRBV9 and TRBJ1-2, the full variable domain is DSGVTQTPKHLITATGQRVTLRCSPRSGDLSVYWYQQSLDQGLQFLIQYYNGEERAKGNILERFSAQQFPDLHSELNLSSLELGDSALYFCASSARTRSNYGYTFGSGTRLTVV.

By share, this clonotype counts as large. The V and J genes are TRBV5-1 and TRBJ1-5, with D possibly TRBD1 on 5 matching bases. CDR1 and CDR2 (germline): SGHRS, YFSETQ. The length of the CDR3 is 20 residues. The V gene lost 4 bases and the J gene lost 0 bases, with 26 bases spanning the gap. CDR3 region: CASSPGPVVGLGYSNQPQHF. As DNA, the CDR3 is TGCGCCAGCAGCCCCGGGCCGGTTGTGGGGCTGGGGTATAGCAATCAGCCCCAGCATTTT.

This clonotype was seen more than once but under ten times. The chain is built from TRBV7-8 and TRBJ2-2; 10 bases fit TRBD2. CDR1 and CDR2 (germline): SGHVS, FQNEAQ. This CDR3 contains 16 residues. After removal of 3 bases from V and 1 base from J, the junction contained 2 bases not matched to a gene. CDR3 sequence: CASSFRTSGNTGELFF. The DNA for the CDR3 is TGTGCCAGCAGCTTTCGGACTAGCGGGAACACCGGGGAGCTGTTTTTT.